This entry lists 22 T cell receptor beta chains sequenced from one sample in a study of siplizumab effects on memory and regulatory T cells. Profiled with immunoSEQ multiplex PCR; TCRdb holds only in-frame clones, not every one. The table includes fewer than 130,000 clones, roughly 92% detected once. The specimen sequenced was CD4+ T cells sorted from blood. The receptors originated from a human donor in good health.

Only one count was recorded for this clone. The chain carries TRBV5-1 and TRBJ2-5, with 7 bases matching TRBD2. V shed 4 bases and J 5 bases; nucleotides not matched to a gene: 8. The CDR3 covers 14 residues. The germline gives CDR1 SGHRS, CDR2 YFSETQ. CDR3 amino acids: CASSGGTNRETQYF. The CDR3 nucleotides are TGCGCCAGCAGCGGGGGGACTAACCGCGAGACCCAGTACTTC.

The chain has TRBV7-9 and TRBJ1-1; TRBD1 is a possible D gene (6 bases). Germline V gives CDR1 SEHNR, CDR2 FQNEAQ (reference sequence). The CDR3 is made up of 15 amino acids. V lost 5 bases and J 1 base, leaving 14 bases between the germline ends. Here the CDR3 reads CASSASGTQNTEAFF. Here the CDR3 DNA reads TGTGCCAGCAGCGCATCCGGGACACAGAACACTGAAGCTTTCTTT.

The chain has TRBV19 and TRBJ1-4; D possibly corresponds to TRBD1 (5 bases). V was trimmed by 6 bases and J by 0 bases, leaving 14 bases between them. Germline V gene data show CDR1 as LNHDA and CDR2 as SQIVND (reference sequence). CDR3 length equals 16 residues. CDR3 in amino acids: CASSSWGNPTNEKLFF. CDR3 bases: TGTGCCAGTAGCTCTTGGGGCAACCCAACTAATGAAAAACTGTTTTTT.

The gene calls are TRBV6-5 and TRBJ1-5, with TRBD1 matching over 7 bases. CDR3 length equals 14 residues. Germline V CDR1 and CDR2: MNHEY, SVGAGI. The V and J ends lost 6 bases and 5 bases, in that order; junction bases with no gene match: 7. CDR3 amino acids: CASSRTGYDQPQHF. The DNA of the CDR3 is TGTGCCAGCAGCAGGACAGGCTACGATCAGCCCCAGCATTTT.

The V gene is TRBV7-9, the J gene TRBJ1-2, with D tentatively TRBD1 (5 bases). Germline CDR1 SEHNR, CDR2 FQNEAQ (reference sequence). The V end was cut by 1 base, the J end by 4 bases, with 7 bases between. The CDR3 is 13 amino acids. CDR3 sequence: CASSLEGAYGYTF. The CDR3 bases are TGTGCCAGCAGCTTAGAAGGGGCCTATGGCTACACCTTC.

The V call is TRBV7-8, the J call TRBJ1-1, with 7 bases lining up with TRBD1. Germline CDR1 and CDR2: SGHVS and FQNEAQ. The CDR3 extends over 15 amino acids. Trimming took 1 base from V and 3 from J; bases not matched to a gene: 5. For the CDR3, the DNA is TGTGCCAGCAGCTTAGTGGCAGGGGGGGACACTGAAGCTTTCTTT. Its translation: CASSLVAGGDTEAFF. The full variable domain, completed using reference TRBV7-8 and TRBJ1-1, is GAGVSQSPRYKVAKRGQDVALRCDPISGHVSLFWYQQALGQGPEFLTYFQNEAQLDKSGLPSDRFFAERPEGSVSTLKIQRTQQEDSAVYLCASSLVAGGDTEAFFGQGTRLTVV.

This rearrangement joins TRBV15 to TRBJ2-7, with D possibly matching TRBD1 (6 bases). This CDR3 contains 16 residues. Trimming took 0 bases from V and 0 from J, leaving 12 bases between them. CDR1 and CDR2 from the germline V gene are LNHNV and YYDKDF (reference sequence). The CDR3 coding sequence is TGTGCCACCAGCAGAGACCGGGACAAGAGCTCCTACGAGCAGTACTTC. It specifies CATSRDRDKSSYEQYF.

V is TRBV6-5 and J is TRBJ2-7; the match to TRBD1 covers 7 bases. Germline assignment: CDR1 MNHEY and CDR2 SVGAGI. This CDR3 region has 16 residues. V lost 0 bases and J lost 1; bases outside the gene matches: 6. CDR3 sequence: CASSYSAQGESYEQYF. CDR3 bases: TGTGCCAGCAGTTACTCGGCGCAGGGGGAATCCTACGAGCAGTACTTC.

The V and J genes are TRBV18 and TRBJ1-1, with D tentatively TRBD1 (6 bases). V lost 3 bases to trimming and J lost 1 base, with 12 bases between them. The CDR3 extends over 15 amino acids. The germline CDR1 and CDR2 sequences are KGHSH and LQKENI. The CDR3 DNA follows: TGTGCCAGCTCACCTACCGGGGGCTCGAACACTGAAGCTTTCTTT. Protein: CASSPTGGSNTEAFF.

The chain has TRBV19 and TRBJ1-1; 10 nucleotides agree with TRBD1. Germline V CDR1 and CDR2: LNHDA, SQIVND (reference sequence). Trimming removed 4 bases from V and 5 bases from J; junction bases left unmatched: 7. The CDR3 is 15 amino acids. CDR3 sequence: CASSNPPGQGTEAFF. Written as DNA, the CDR3 is TGTGCCAGTAGTAACCCCCCGGGACAGGGGACTGAAGCTTTCTTT.

V is TRBV2 and J is TRBJ2-7; 8 nucleotides match TRBD1. Germline-derived CDR1 and CDR2 are SNHLY and FYNNEI. The CDR3 is 16 residues long. V shed 8 bases and J 6 bases; nucleotides not matched to a gene: 18. CDR3 protein: CASENSRTGRRSEQYF. The CDR3 bases are TGTGCCAGCGAAAACTCTAGGACAGGGAGGCGAAGCGAGCAGTACTTC. The full variable domain, in which reference TRBV2 and TRBJ2-7 provide the parts outside the CDR3, is EPEVTQTPSHQVTQMGQEVILRCVPISNHLYFYWYRQILGQKVEFLVSFYNNEISEKSEIFDDQFSVERPDGSNFTLKIRSTKLEDSAMYFCASENSRTGRRSEQYFGPGTRLTVT.

The chain joins TRBV6-1 to TRBJ2-3; weak D call: TRBD1 (6 bases). Trimming removed 7 bases at V and 5 bases at J, with 16 bases between. CDR1 is MNHNS, CDR2 SASEGT, per germline. The CDR3 covers 14 residues. This CDR3 reads CASKQGPAGDTQYF. CDR3 DNA: TGTGCCAGCAAACAGGGCCCCGCAGGAGATACGCAGTATTTT.

V usage is TRBV19 and J usage is TRBJ2-3, with a weak D call TRBD1 (5 bases). This CDR3 has 16 amino acids. V was pared by 7 bases and J by 1 base, with 18 bases between. The germline V gene encodes CDR1 LNHDA and CDR2 SQIVND (reference sequence). The CDR3: CASTQNQGSRTDTQYF. The CDR3 DNA reads as TGTGCCAGTACACAAAACCAGGGTTCCCGCACAGATACGCAGTATTTT.

Concerning this clone itself: A read error may produce the germline difference seen at one junction end. The chain is built from TRBV7-9 and TRBJ1-2, with D unclear. Germline-derived CDR1 and CDR2 are SEHNR and FQNEAQ (reference sequence). This CDR3 is 14 amino acids long. CDR3 in amino acids: CASSLALLTYGYTF. The CDR3 coding sequence is TGTGCCAGCAGCCTAGCCCTCTTGACCTATGGCTACACCTTC.

The chain has TRBV15 and TRBJ2-5; TRBD1 aligns across 11 bases. CDR1 LNHNV and CDR2 YYDKDF come from the germline V gene (reference sequence). With 8 bases clipped from V and 5 bases from J, the junction kept 19 bases outside the gene matches. The CDR3 length is 18 residues. Here the CDR3 DNA reads TGTGCCACCGCCGACACTATTCGGGACAGGGGGTTAGGGGAGACCCAGTACTTC. It specifies CATADTIRDRGLGETQYF.

The CDR3 sequence is CASNRDGYTEAFF. The CDR3 DNA reads as TGTGCCAGCAACAGGGACGGCTACACTGAAGCTTTCTTT. V gene TRBV2 combines with J gene TRBJ1-1, with a tentative D call TRBD1 (6 bases). V was pared by 7 bases and J by 3 bases, with 12 bases between. Germline values: CDR1 SNHLY, CDR2 FYNNEI. The CDR3 is 13 residues long.

V is TRBV2 and J is TRBJ1-4, with D uncertain. CDR3 length: 15 residues. Germline lookup yields CDR1 SNHLY and CDR2 FYNNEI. Trimming cost V 3 bases and J 6 bases, with 14 bases left between them. CDR3 nucleotide sequence: TGTGCCAGCAGTGAGTGGAGGGCGCAGGATGAAAAACTGTTTTTT. Translating it yields CASSEWRAQDEKLFF.

The chain couples TRBV28 to TRBJ2-3; either TRBD1 or TRBD2 may supply D (5 bases each). V lost 7 bases and J lost 4, with 18 bases in between. The V gene's germline CDR1 is MDHEN and CDR2 SYDVKM. This CDR3 has 15 amino acids. CDR3 amino acids: CASTSFPGGADTQYF. DNA of the CDR3: TGTGCCAGCACTTCCTTCCCTGGGGGTGCAGATACGCAGTATTTT.

This chain joins TRBV7-3 and TRBJ2-1, with a weak D call TRBD2 (6 bases). V shed 10 bases and J shed 4 bases, with 14 bases lying between them. Germline CDR1 is SGHTA and CDR2 is FQGTGA. CDR3 size: 13 residues. In DNA form, the CDR3 reads TGTGCCACCGGCTACGGGACTTACAATGAGCAGTTCTTC. Encoded protein: CATGYGTYNEQFF.

The chain links TRBV19 to TRBJ2-7, with D perhaps being TRBD1 or TRBD2 (5 bases each). Trimming left V 3 bases short and J 0 bases short, with 15 bases between. This CDR3 contains 16 residues. CDR1 LNHDA and CDR2 SQIVND come from the germline V gene (reference sequence). CDR3 sequence reads: CASSMLSGRGSYEQYF. DNA for the CDR3: TGTGCCAGTAGTATGCTGTCAGGGAGAGGCTCCTACGAGCAGTACTTC.

This rearrangement joins TRBV5-1 to TRBJ1-1; D is unresolved. Trimming removed 1 base from V and 3 bases from J, with 4 bases in between. Germline CDR1 SGHRS, CDR2 YFSETQ. The CDR3 contains 12 residues. The CDR3 is CASSLRHTEAFF. Here the CDR3 DNA reads TGCGCCAGCAGCTTGCGGCACACTGAAGCTTTCTTT. Full variable domain (outside the CDR3, taken from reference TRBV5-1 and TRBJ1-1): KAGVTQTPRYLIKTRGQQVTLSCSPISGHRSVSWYQQTPGQGLQFLFEYFSETQRNKGNFPGRFSGRQFSNSRSEMNVSTLELGDSALYLCASSLRHTEAFFGQGTRLTVV.

The chain joins TRBV19 to TRBJ2-7, with D possibly TRBD1 on 6 matching bases. CDR3 length: 12 amino acids. The germline V gene has CDR1 LNHDA and CDR2 SQIVND (reference sequence). V was pared by 6 bases and J by 2 bases, with 8 bases between. The CDR3 nucleotides read TGTGCCAGTAGCGGACAGACCTACGAGCAGTACTTC. Its protein is CASSGQTYEQYF.